Listed below are T cell receptor beta chains from one sample, sequenced in a study of vaccination and CD4 T cells after COVID-19. Using its own MiXCR run on the PCR reads, TCRdb lists one record per CDR3 protein. The table shows thousands of distinct CDR3 sequences, with over 30% occurring only once. These TCRs are of unknown antigen specificity. The sequences come from CD4+ T cells from blood, cultured in vitro, collected after SARS-CoV-2 vaccination. These TCRs come from a human donor who had recovered from COVID-19. Both conserved end residues are part of each CDR3. A D gene is named only where the DNA matches it firmly. The size field is filled for only some rows; it gives once, few, many or a size class.

D gene	CDR3 length	clone size	V gene	J gene	CDR3 DNA	CDR3 protein
.	15	.	TRBV6-1	TRBJ2-1	TGTGCCAGCAGTCCGGGACTGTCATCCTACAATGAGCAGTTCTTC	CASSPGLSSYNEQFF
.	14	.	TRBV28	TRBJ2-3	TGTGCCAGCAGTCCAACAGATGACAGAGATACGCAGTATTTT	CASSPTDDRDTQYF
.	12	.	TRBV19	TRBJ1-5	TGTGCCAGTAGTATATACACGGCGCCCCAGCATTTT	CASSIYTAPQHF
.	14	.	TRBV7-8	TRBJ2-3	TGTGCCAGCAGCTTAGCCAGCCCAACAGATACGCAGTATTTT	CASSLASPTDTQYF
.	13	.	TRBV2	TRBJ1-1	TGTGCCAGTTCCTCCGGACTGGACACTGAAGCTTTCTTT	CASSSGLDTEAFF
.	11	few	TRBV20-1	TRBJ1-1	TGCAGTGCTAGTTCGTCGGGGGGCGCTTTCTTT	CSASSSGGAFF
TRBD1	13	.	TRBV14	TRBJ1-5	TGTGCCAGCAGCTTGGGACAGAATCAGCCCCAGCATTTT	CASSLGQNQPQHF
.	11	.	TRBV20-1	TRBJ2-5	TGCAGTGCTCCCAGGAAAGAGACCCAGTACTTC	CSAPRKETQYF
.	13	.	TRBV12-3/TRBV12-4	TRBJ1-2	TGTGCCAGCAGTCTGACAGTATTCTATGGCTACACCTTC	CASSLTVFYGYTF
.	13	few	TRBV12-3/TRBV12-4	TRBJ2-5	TGTGCCAGCAGTTTGGGGGTAACAGAGACCCAGTACTTC	CASSLGVTETQYF
TRBD2	14	.	TRBV20-1	TRBJ2-3	TGCAGTGCTAGAACTAGCGGGAGTACAGATACGCAGTATTTT	CSARTSGSTDTQYF
.	11	.	TRBV5-1	TRBJ1-1	TGCGCCAGCAGTTCGTGGACTGAAGCTTTCTTT	CASSSWTEAFF
TRBD1	15	few	TRBV20-1	TRBJ2-2	TGCAGTGCTAGATGGGGACAGAGGAACACCGGGGAGCTGTTTTTT	CSARWGQRNTGELFF
.	14	.	TRBV25-1	TRBJ2-7	TGTGCCAGCAACCCCGCCGGGGCGCGCCACGAGCAGTACTTC	CASNPAGARHEQYF
TRBD1	14	.	TRBV19	TRBJ2-7	TGTGCCAGTAGTATAGATAGGGACAGCCACGAGCAGTACTTC	CASSIDRDSHEQYF
.	14	.	TRBV7-2	TRBJ2-3	TGTGCCAGCAGCCGACTCGGGCACACAGATACGCAGTATTTT	CASSRLGHTDTQYF
TRBD1	14	once	TRBV27	TRBJ1-5	TGTGCCAGCAGGGGGACAGGGGAAAGTCAGCCCCAGCATTTT	CASRGTGESQPQHF
TRBD2	14	.	TRBV10-3	TRBJ2-1	TGTGCCATCAGTGATGAGGGAGGGTACAATGAGCAGTTCTTC	CAISDEGGYNEQFF
.	18	few	TRBV15	TRBJ1-5	TGTGCCACCAGCAGAGGATCCCATTTGGCCGGAGCGGGTCAGCCCCAGCATTTT	CATSRGSHLAGAGQPQHF
TRBD2	13	few	TRBV20-1	TRBJ2-1	TGCAGTGCTAGGGGACTAGCGGGGAATGAGCAGTTCTTC	CSARGLAGNEQFF
.	15	.	TRBV21-1	TRBJ1-3	TGTGCCAGCATCCCTGTACGCTTGCCTGGAAACACCATATATTTT	CASIPVRLPGNTIYF
TRBD1	15	.	TRBV28	TRBJ1-2	TGTGCCAGCAGTTTCCCTGACGGGACAGGTGGAGGCTACACCTTC	CASSFPDGTGGGYTF
TRBD2	19	.	TRBV2	TRBJ2-7	TGTGCCAGCAGTGAATACGACATTCGGGGACTAGCGGAGCTCTACGAGCAGTACTTC	CASSEYDIRGLAELYEQYF
.	15	.	TRBV20-1	TRBJ1-1	TGCAGTGCTAGAGGTTCCAGGAGGGAAGGGACTGAAGCTTTCTTT	CSARGSRREGTEAFF
.	15	.	TRBV12-3/TRBV12-4	TRBJ2-7	TGTGCCAGCAGTCTACTATCAGGACCGATCGACGAGCAGTACTTC	CASSLLSGPIDEQYF
.	13	few	TRBV6-2/TRBV6-3	TRBJ1-2	TGTGCCAGCAGGCCGACAGCTAACTATGGCTACACCTTC	CASRPTANYGYTF
.	13	few	TRBV30	TRBJ1-2	TGTGCCTGGAGAGGAGGACGGACCTATGGCTACACCTTC	CAWRGGRTYGYTF
.	12	.	TRBV6-1	TRBJ2-3	TGTGCCAGCAGTCGGGGGGCGGATACGCAGTATTTT	CASSRGADTQYF
.	14	.	TRBV19	TRBJ1-1	TGTGCCAGTAGTTCGCAGGGAGTGGGGACTGAAGCTTTCTTT	CASSSQGVGTEAFF
.	14	.	TRBV14	TRBJ2-1	TGTGCCAGCAGCCAAGTCGCCCATGACCCTATCGGCCTCTTC	CASSQVAHDPIGLF
.	14	.	TRBV10-3	TRBJ2-7	TGTGCCATCAGGGTGGGCGGGGAGGCCTACGAGCAGTACTTC	CAIRVGGEAYEQYF
TRBD1	15	.	TRBV4-2	TRBJ1-1	TGTGCCAGCAGCCAGGGACAGGGGGTGAACACTGAAGCTTTCTTT	CASSQGQGVNTEAFF
.	14	few	TRBV5-4	TRBJ2-7	TGTGCCAGCAGTCCCGCCGGAATCTCCTACGAGCAGTACTTC	CASSPAGISYEQYF
.	13	.	TRBV20-1	TRBJ1-5	TGCAGTGCTAGAGAAGACCGGCATCAGCCCCAGCATTTT	CSAREDRHQPQHF
.	13	few	TRBV4-1	TRBJ2-1	TGCGCCAGCAGCCCGGATGGCAGGAATGAGCAGTTCTTC	CASSPDGRNEQFF
.	13	medium-sized	TRBV7-2	TRBJ1-1	TGTGCCAGCAGCCCCGCCCGACCGAATGAAGCTTTCTTT	CASSPARPNEAFF
.	11	few	TRBV20-1	TRBJ1-2	TGCAGTGCTAGAGACAACTATGGCTACACCTTC	CSARDNYGYTF
.	13	.	TRBV7-2	TRBJ2-2	TGTGCCAGCAGCTCCGCTGGGACCGGGGAGCTGTTTTTT	CASSSAGTGELFF
TRBD2	15	.	TRBV28	TRBJ2-1	TGTGCCAGCAGGACCCGTAATAGCGGGAAGGGTGAGCAGTTCTTC	CASRTRNSGKGEQFF
.	15	few	TRBV27	TRBJ1-1	TGTGCCAGCAGTAAGCTTGGGGCGGGCCATCATGAAGCTTTCTTT	CASSKLGAGHHEAFF
.	12	.	TRBV3-1	TRBJ2-7	TGTGCCAGCAGCCAAGCCAGAAGCGAGCAGTACTTC	CASSQARSEQYF
TRBD2	14	few	TRBV19	TRBJ2-7	TGTGCCAGTAGTATAGAAGGGGAGGGAGGCGAGCAGTACTTC	CASSIEGEGGEQYF
.	15	.	TRBV4-1	TRBJ1-2	TGCGCCAGCAGCCAAGGGGTACCTATCGCGAGGGGCTACACCTTC	CASSQGVPIARGYTF
TRBD1	13	once	TRBV28	TRBJ2-7	TGTGCCAGCAGCCCCGACAGGGACGAGGAGCAGTACTTC	CASSPDRDEEQYF
.	14	.	TRBV5-5	TRBJ1-1	TGTGCCAGCAGCCCACCACTAGGAGGGAGTAAGGCTTTCTTT	CASSPPLGGSKAFF
TRBD2	18	large	TRBV7-3	TRBJ2-3	TGTGCCAGCAGCCCGGGACTAGCGGGGTCCCCCTCCACAGATACGCAGTATTTT	CASSPGLAGSPSTDTQYF
TRBD1	16	few	TRBV6-1	TRBJ1-2	TGTGCCAGCAGTCCGTTTATGCTGGGACAGTTTTATGGCTACACCTTC	CASSPFMLGQFYGYTF
.	12	few	TRBV7-2	TRBJ2-6	TGTGCAGCGGGCGGGGTGCTTGGCGTCCTGACTTTC	CAAGGVLGVLTF
TRBD1	16	.	TRBV4-1	TRBJ2-1	TGCGCCAGCAGCCAAGCCCGGACAGGGGTTGACAATGAGCAGTTCTTC	CASSQARTGVDNEQFF
.	12	.	TRBV24-1	TRBJ1-5	TGTGCCACCAGTGTAGGGAATCAGCCCCAGCATTTT	CATSVGNQPQHF
TRBD1	14	medium-sized	TRBV20-1	TRBJ1-2	TGCAGTGCTATCGGACAGGGGGCGGTCTATGGCTACACCTTC	CSAIGQGAVYGYTF
.	14	large	TRBV20-1	TRBJ1-2	TGCAGTGCTAGACTCCAGGGCTGGAGCTATGGCTACACCTTC	CSARLQGWSYGYTF
.	16	.	TRBV5-1	TRBJ2-6	TGCGCCAGCAGCTTGGGAGGCCACTCTGGGGCCAACGTCCTGACTTTC	CASSLGGHSGANVLTF
.	19	.	TRBV27	TRBJ2-6	TGTGCCAGCACCCCCTGGCCCGTTGGAGAGAGGCCTGGGGCCAACGTCCTGACTTTC	CASTPWPVGERPGANVLTF
.	15	.	TRBV4-1	TRBJ1-1	TGCGCCAGCAGCCTTATACCTGGGCAGAACACTGAAGCTTTCTTT	CASSLIPGQNTEAFF
.	12	.	TRBV12-3/TRBV12-4	TRBJ1-2	TGTGCCAGCAGTTACCTGCACTATGGCTACACCTTC	CASSYLHYGYTF
.	15	.	TRBV25-1	TRBJ2-7	TGTGCCAGCAGTGAATCGGAGCGGGTACCCTACGAGCAGTACTTC	CASSESERVPYEQYF
TRBD2	17	.	TRBV10-3	TRBJ2-1	TGTGCCATCAGTGAGTCGGGACTAGTCACCGGCGACAATGAGCAGTTCTTC	CAISESGLVTGDNEQFF
.	14	.	TRBV7-9	TRBJ2-3	TGTGCCAGCAGCCCAAAAGTGCTCACAGATACGCAGTATTTT	CASSPKVLTDTQYF